Below are 4 T cell receptor beta chains sequenced from a single sample in a study of patients and donors after allogeneic stem cell transplantation. A single record per CDR3 protein comes from TCRdb applying MiXCR to the RT-PCR reads. This repertoire shows about a million distinct CDR3 sequences, more than 15% found once; its top ten account for around 6%. The sequencing input was blood, either unsorted or a sorted T cell fraction (not recorded which). The receptor set was obtained from a human donor who was either an allogeneic HSCT recipient or a stem cell or donor lymphocyte infusion donor (not recorded which). It is not recorded whose cells these are; they may come from a transplant donor.

This clonotype was detected many times. The rearrangement uses TRBV10-3 and TRBJ2-7; 7 bases are shared with TRBD1. CDR3 size: 15 residues. Trimming removed 0 bases from V and 3 bases from J; junction bases left unmatched: 5. Germline V gene data show CDR1 as ENHRY and CDR2 as SYGVKD. The DNA for the CDR3 is TGTGCCATCAGTGAGTCTGGGACAGTGGGCTACGAGCAGTACTTC. This encodes CAISESGTVGYEQYF.

This clonotype occurred a few times. The rearrangement uses TRBV5-1 and TRBJ2-6, with 9 nucleotides matching TRBD1. J gave up 1 base and V 4 bases, and 0 bases lay outside the gene matches. The CDR3 runs to 15 residues. The germline V gene encodes CDR1 SGHRS and CDR2 YFSETQ. The CDR3 protein is CASSGTGSGANVLTF. Here the CDR3 DNA reads TGCGCCAGCAGCGGGACAGGGTCTGGGGCCAACGTCCTGACTTTC.

The chain joins TRBV27 to TRBJ2-7; D is unresolved. The germline V and J ends were trimmed by 6 bases and 0 bases, with 12 bases remaining between them. This CDR3 is 14 amino acids long. Germline V gives CDR1 MNHEY, CDR2 SMNVEV (reference sequence). The CDR3 spells CASRSLQSSYEQYF. CDR3 DNA: TGTGCCAGCAGGTCTCTACAGAGCTCCTACGAGCAGTACTTC.

The chain links TRBV11-3 to TRBJ2-1; D is undetermined. The CDR3 loop spans 14 amino acids. The V and J ends lost 5 bases and 5 bases respectively, with 13 bases between them. In germline, CDR1 is SGHNT, CDR2 YENEEA. CDR3 residues: CASSLRSIHNEQFF. The CDR3 coding sequence is TGTGCCAGCAGCCTCCGCTCAATTCACAATGAGCAGTTCTTC.